This T cell receptor beta chain is from a study of T-cell memory formation after mild COVID-19. At the level of the study: There were largely donor-specific TCR clusters.

Details on this clonotype: Its specificity is not known.

General study points: The appearance of some responding clones in pre-infection memory suggested that cross-reactive memory joined. Contracting CD4+ clones lay largely in CM and EM, with CD8+ ones residing in EMRA.

The authors produced TCR alpha and TCR beta cDNA libraries with sample barcodes and UMIs by 5'RACE using constant-segment primers. A single record per CDR3 protein comes from TCRdb applying MiXCR to the 5' RACE reads. The sample shows 500,000 to 600,000 distinct CDR3 sequences, roughly 18% of them seen only once. Germline CDR1 LNHNV, CDR2 YYDKDF (reference sequence). The ends were cut back, 1 base at V and 0 bases at J, with 14 bases in the middle. This CDR3 comprises 17 residues. Material for sequencing was PBMCs or a T cell subset sorted from them (not recorded which). The chain joins TRBV15 to TRBJ2-3; maybe TRBD2 (6 bases). The clonotype was recovered from an adult woman who had mild COVID-19 (a few samples of this study predate the infection). Cell type and time point are not known. The CDR3 DNA sequence: TGTGCCACCAGCAGAGCCTTGGCGGGGACTAGCACAGATACGCAGTATTTT. Translating gives CATSRALAGTSTDTQYF.